The 32 T cell receptor beta chains given below trace back to one sample, sequenced in a study of CD8+CD57+ T cells in acquired aplastic anemia. CDR3 and TCR beta VDJ profiling relied on a genomic DNA template. TCRdb passed the reads through MiXCR, listing each CDR3 protein once. Of about 68,000 distinct CDR3 sequences in the sample, around half were seen once. Sequencing was done on a sample of sorted CD4+, CD8+, or CD8+CD57+ T cells (not recorded which) from PBMCs. All receptors come from a human donor in good health, serving as a control.

This clonotype was counted once. V gene TRBV29-1 combines with J gene TRBJ2-1, with 8 positions matching TRBD2. V lost 0 bases, J lost 8 bases, and 9 bases stayed unmatched. CDR3 length: 15 amino acids. Per the germline V gene, CDR1 is SQVTM and CDR2 is ANQGSEA. CDR3 coding DNA: TGCAGCGTTGAAGATCAGAGCGGGAGCATCTATGAGCAGTTCTTC. This sequence encodes CSVEDQSGSIYEQFF.

This chain joins TRBV20-1 and TRBJ2-7; 14 bases line up with TRBD2. J was trimmed by 4 bases and V by 6 bases; bases with no gene match: 8. CDR1 and CDR2 (germline): DFQATT, SNEGSKA (reference sequence). CDR3 length: 15 residues. CDR3 coding DNA: TGCAGTGCAACCGGGACTAGCGGGAGAGAATACGAGCAGTACTTC. It is translated as CSATGTSGREYEQYF.

Ten or more counts support this clonotype. One end of the junction varies from germline; a read error may be responsible. The V and J genes are TRBV12-3 or TRBV12-4 and TRBJ1-6, with TRBD1 matching 7 bases. This CDR3 has 16 amino acids. This chain's CDR3 is CASSLAGTDYNSPLHF. The DNA for the CDR3 is TGTGCCAGCAGTCTAGCCGGGACAGACTATAATTCACCCCTCCACTTT.

In nucleotides, the CDR3 is TGTGCCAGTACGCACCGGGAGGATAACTATGGCTACACCTTC. Translating it yields CASTHREDNYGYTF. The chain recombines TRBV19 with TRBJ1-2; no clear D gene. From germline, CDR1 is LNHDA and CDR2 SQIVND (reference sequence). This CDR3 is 14 amino acids long. V lost 7 bases to trimming and J lost 1 base, with 13 bases between them. The full variable domain, completed using reference TRBV19 and TRBJ1-2, is DGGITQSPKYLFRKEGQNVTLSCEQNLNHDAMYWYRQDPGQGLRLIYYSQIVNDFQKGDIAEGYSVSREKKESFPLTVTSAQKNPTAFYLCASTHREDNYGYTFGSGTRLTVV.

This clonotype was found many times. J is TRBJ1-2 and V is TRBV5-6; D call uncertain. Germline loops: CDR1 SGHDT, CDR2 YYEEEE. There are 13 residues in the CDR3. V shed 1 base and J shed 8 bases, with 12 bases lying between them. For the CDR3, the DNA is TGTGCCAGCAGCTTGCCGGAACTATGGGGCTACACCTTC. It yields the protein CASSLPELWGYTF.

In its sample, this clonotype was seen many times. The V gene is TRBV19, the J gene TRBJ1-1; maybe TRBD1 (6 bases). CDR3 length: 20 amino acids. With 3 bases removed from V and 6 bases from J, the gap between germline ends came to 32 bases. Per the germline V gene, CDR1 is LNHDA and CDR2 is SQIVND (reference sequence). CDR3 residues: CASSIDWGAERGRGAAEAFF. For the CDR3, the DNA is TGTGCCAGTAGTATTGATTGGGGAGCTGAGAGGGGCAGGGGTGCCGCTGAAGCTTTCTTT.

The table lists this clonotype with many counts. J is TRBJ2-1 and V is TRBV6-4; 12 bases are a match to TRBD2. The germline V gene encodes CDR1 MRHNA and CDR2 SNTAGT. This CDR3 comprises 15 residues. The V gene end was trimmed by 3 bases and the J gene end by 3 bases; junction bases not matched to a gene: 0. CDR3 region: CASSETSGGYNEQFF. The CDR3, as DNA: TGTGCCAGCAGTGAGACTAGCGGGGGCTACAATGAGCAGTTCTTC.

CDR3 in DNA: TGCAGTGCTAGACAACGGGACCAGTTCTACGAGCAGTACTTC. Residues: CSARQRDQFYEQYF. The chain combines TRBV20-1 with TRBJ2-7; perhaps D is TRBD1 or TRBD2 (5 bases each). The ends were cut back, 2 bases at V and 3 bases at J, with 14 bases in the middle. Germline CDR1 is DFQATT and CDR2 is SNEGSKA (reference sequence). The CDR3 has 14 amino acids.

The J gene is TRBJ1-2, the V gene TRBV15; TRBD1 might be the D (6 bases). CDR3 length: 13 residues. Germline values: CDR1 LNHNV, CDR2 YYDKDF (reference sequence). Trimming shortened V by 0 bases and J by 5 bases, and 7 bases separated the two germline ends. The CDR3 region has the DNA TGTGCCACCAGCAGAGATCAGGGGTATGGCTACACCTTC. This sequence encodes CATSRDQGYGYTF. Complete variable domain (other parts from reference TRBV15 and TRBJ1-2): DAMVIQNPRYQVTQFGKPVTLSCSQTLNHNVMYWYQQKSSQAPKLLFHYYDKDFNNEADTPDNFQSRRPNTSFCFLDIRSPGLGDTAMYLCATSRDQGYGYTFGSGTRLTVV.

The chain combines TRBV20-1 with TRBJ1-6, with D uncertain. The germline gives CDR1 DFQATT, CDR2 SNEGSKA (reference sequence). Trimming removed 3 bases from V and 3 bases from J, with 6 bases in between. The CDR3 contains 13 residues. CDR3 in DNA: TGCAGTGCTAGTAACAGCTATAATTCACCCCTCCACTTT. Amino acid sequence: CSASNSYNSPLHF.

This rearrangement joins TRBV20-1 to TRBJ2-5; TRBD2 matches at 8 bases. Trimming removed 3 bases from V and 1 base from J; junction bases left unmatched: 1. Germline lookup yields CDR1 DFQATT and CDR2 SNEGSKA (reference sequence). This CDR3 contains 13 residues. CDR3 nucleotide sequence: TGCAGTGCTAGGGCGGGGGGCCAAGAGACCCAGTACTTC. Translating it yields CSARAGGQETQYF.

This clonotype was seen ten or more times. The chain has TRBV19 and TRBJ1-5; weak D call: TRBD1 (6 bases). The germline V gene encodes CDR1 LNHDA and CDR2 SQIVND (reference sequence). The V end was cut by 6 bases, the J end by 0 bases, with 15 bases between. This CDR3 region has 16 residues. The CDR3 region is CASRASNRASNQPQHF. CDR3 sequence (DNA): TGTGCCAGTAGAGCCTCCAACAGGGCTAGCAATCAGCCCCAGCATTTT.

This clonotype showed up many times. The rearrangement uses TRBV6-1 and TRBJ2-2; TRBD1 is a possible D gene (7 bases). CDR3 size: 15 residues. CDR1 is MNHNS and CDR2 is SASEGT in the germline V gene. V lost 2 bases and J lost 5, with 12 bases in between. CDR3 protein: CASSELSGGTGELFF. The CDR3 nucleotides are TGTGCCAGCAGTGAACTATCAGGGGGGACCGGGGAGCTGTTTTTT.

This clonotype appeared many times. The chain recombines TRBV4-1 with TRBJ1-2; no definite D call. The germline V gene has CDR1 MGHRA and CDR2 YSYEKL. The CDR3 is 14 residues long. V lost 0 bases and J 1 base, leaving 6 bases between the germline ends. The CDR3 loop is CASSQEGNNYGYTF. The CDR3 coding sequence is TGCGCCAGCAGCCAAGAGGGCAATAACTATGGCTACACCTTC.

The chain is built from TRBV10-3 and TRBJ2-7; the D gene is possibly TRBD2 (6 bases). Germline V gene sequence: CDR1 ENHRY, CDR2 SYGVKD. The V and J ends lost 6 bases and 3 bases respectively, with 9 bases between them. This CDR3 is built from 12 residues. CDR3 sequence: CAIRGGDYEQYF. DNA for the CDR3: TGTGCCATCAGGGGCGGGGACTACGAGCAGTACTTC.

This clonotype was picked up many times. The J gene is TRBJ1-4, the V gene TRBV4-1; weak D call: TRBD1 (6 bases). Trimming left V 10 bases short and J 6 bases short, with 15 bases between. Germline loops: CDR1 MGHRA, CDR2 YSYEKL. The CDR3 runs 13 residues. CDR3 loop: CATEGEGDEKLFF. The CDR3 DNA reads as TGCGCCACCGAGGGGGAAGGGGATGAAAAACTGTTTTTT.

This clonotype came up a few times. The genes are TRBV2 and TRBJ1-1; D is possibly TRBD1 (6 bases). The V end was cut by 5 bases, the J end by 11 bases, with 18 bases between. This CDR3 has 13 residues. Germline CDR1 is SNHLY and CDR2 is FYNNEI. The DNA for the CDR3 is TGTGCCAGCAGTTTGGGGAGAAGGGGGTTGGCTTTCTTT. Protein sequence: CASSLGRRGLAFF.

The genes are TRBV2 and TRBJ2-2; D is unclear. The CDR3 is made up of 15 amino acids. Germline V gene lookup returns CDR1 SNHLY and CDR2 FYNNEI. Trimming left V 6 bases short and J 1 base short, with 12 bases between. The CDR3 DNA follows: TGTGCCAGCAGCGACACGGAAGAGAACACCGGGGAGCTGTTTTTT. This sequence encodes CASSDTEENTGELFF.

This clonotype was seen at least ten times. The rearrangement uses TRBV27 and TRBJ1-2, with TRBD1 identical over 7 bases. V lost 6 bases to trimming and J lost 4 bases; unmatched junction nucleotides: 11. The CDR3 sequence is 15 residues long. Germline loops: CDR1 MNHEY, CDR2 SMNVEV (reference sequence). CDR3 protein: CASRRGGQPSYGYTF. In DNA, the CDR3 is TGTGCCAGCAGAAGGGGGGGACAGCCTAGCTATGGCTACACCTTC.

This clonotype was seen many times. The V call is TRBV15, the J call TRBJ2-2; D perhaps matches TRBD1 (5 bases). Trimming removed 3 bases from V and 1 base from J, with 6 bases in between. This CDR3 region has 14 residues. Germline lookup yields CDR1 LNHNV and CDR2 YYDKDF (reference sequence). The CDR3 loop is CATSRTENTGELFF. The CDR3, as DNA: TGTGCCACCAGCAGGACAGAGAACACCGGGGAGCTGTTTTTT.

The J gene is TRBJ2-7, the V gene TRBV12-3 or TRBV12-4; 8 nucleotides line up with TRBD2. The V gene end was trimmed by 0 bases and the J gene end by 4 bases; junction bases not matched to a gene: 2. The CDR3 is 14 residues long. The CDR3 nucleotides are TGTGCCAGCAGTTTAGCCGGGGGGGGGTACGAGCAGTACTTC. It yields the protein CASSLAGGGYEQYF.

In its sample, this clonotype is medium-sized. The chain recombines TRBV29-1 with TRBJ2-5; D is unclear. The CDR3 spans 14 residues. V lost 1 base and J 2 bases, leaving 11 bases between the germline ends. Per the germline V gene, CDR1 is SQVTM and CDR2 is ANQGSEA. This CDR3 is CSVEAPGTQETQYF. The CDR3 DNA reads TGCAGCGTTGAAGCGCCCGGAACTCAAGAGACCCAGTACTTC. Full variable domain (rest looked up from reference TRBV29-1 and TRBJ2-5): SAVISQKPSRDICQRGTSLTIQCQVDSQVTMMFWYRQQPGQSLTLIATANQGSEATYESGFVIDKFPISRPNLTFSTLTVSNMSPEDSSIYLCSVEAPGTQETQYFGPGTRLLVL.

The table lists this clonotype with a few counts. Just one base apart from a much larger clone, this may be a read error. The V call is TRBV11-1, the J call TRBJ2-7; D gene uncertain. The germline CDR1 and CDR2 sequences are SGHAT and FQDESV (reference sequence). The V gene lost 6 bases and the J gene lost 4 bases, with 25 bases spanning the gap. The CDR3 spans 17 residues. CDR3 bases: TGTGCCAGCAGTCACTCGCCCAGGACGACACCTTCATACGAGCAGTACTTC. Its translation: CASSHSPRTTPSYEQYF.

This clonotype occurred many times. J is TRBJ1-1 and V is TRBV4-1, with TRBD1 matching over 10 bases. Trimming took 4 bases from V and 4 from J; bases not matched to a gene: 12. Per the germline V gene, CDR1 is MGHRA and CDR2 is YSYEKL. CDR3 length: 17 amino acids. CDR3 protein: CASSPSRDRGGGTEAFF. The CDR3 DNA reads as TGCGCCAGCAGCCCGTCACGGGACAGGGGAGGTGGCACTGAAGCTTTCTTT.

This clonotype was recorded a few times. This chain uses TRBV29-1 with TRBJ1-2, with D unresolved. Germline V gives CDR1 SQVTM, CDR2 ANQGSEA. The CDR3 consists of 12 residues. The V and J ends lost 3 bases and 4 bases respectively, with 9 bases between them. CDR3 coding DNA: TGCAGCGTTGATACAATAGGCTATGGCTACACCTTC. It encodes CSVDTIGYGYTF.

This clonotype was detected only once. The missing conserved phenylalanine or tryptophan at the end of this CDR3 makes a read error likely. The rearrangement uses TRBV12-3 or TRBV12-4 and TRBJ2-7, with TRBD2 matching over 7 bases. This CDR3 is 14 amino acids long. The trim removed 6 bases at V and 6 bases at J, leaving 11 bases unmatched. The CDR3 is CASSYGREWGEQYL. CDR3 coding DNA: TGTGCCAGCAGCTACGGGCGGGAGTGGGGCGAGCAGTACCTC.

This clonotype was recorded many times. This chain connects TRBV4-1 to TRBJ1-3, with a possible D match to TRBD1 (5 bases). The CDR3 has 16 residues. The germline CDR1 and CDR2 sequences are MGHRA and YSYEKL. Trimming shortened V by 1 base and J by 4 bases, and 14 bases separated the two germline ends. CDR3 residues: CASSQAWGSDGNTIYF. CDR3 sequence (DNA): TGCGCCAGCAGCCAAGCATGGGGGTCCGACGGAAACACCATATATTTT.

This sequence joins TRBV20-1 and TRBJ2-7, with D tentatively TRBD2 (6 bases). This CDR3 spans 14 amino acids. Trimming pared 0 bases from V and 2 bases from J, leaving 11 bases between. The germline gives CDR1 DFQATT, CDR2 SNEGSKA (reference sequence). This chain's CDR3 is CSARDAGRPYEQYF. DNA of the CDR3: TGCAGTGCTAGAGATGCGGGGCGGCCCTACGAGCAGTACTTC.

The chain combines TRBV18 with TRBJ1-1, with D unclear. The CDR3 consists of 15 residues. Trimming pared 0 bases from V and 5 bases from J, leaving 13 bases between. CDR1 KGHSH and CDR2 LQKENI come from the germline V gene. CDR3 in DNA: TGTGCCAGCTCACCACCTTGGGGTGTTAGAACTGAAGCTTTCTTT. Its translation: CASSPPWGVRTEAFF.

The J gene is TRBJ2-3, the V gene TRBV24-1, with a weak D call TRBD2 (5 bases). The CDR3 is 14 residues long. The V end was cut by 5 bases, the J end by 1 base, with 9 bases between. Germline CDR1 KGHDR, CDR2 SFDVKD. CDR3 sequence (DNA): TGTGCCACCAGTGGGCTAGCCGGCACAGATACGCAGTATTTT. This gives the protein CATSGLAGTDTQYF.

The chain is built from TRBV24-1 and TRBJ1-2; TRBD1 might be the D (6 bases). CDR3 length: 12 amino acids. V was pared by 3 bases and J by 8 bases, with 9 bases between. Germline loops: CDR1 KGHDR, CDR2 SFDVKD. CDR3 sequence (DNA): TGTGCCACCAGTGATACCAGGGGCGGCTACACCTTC. It yields the protein CATSDTRGGYTF.

This clonotype has ten or more counts. The chain uses TRBV27 and TRBJ2-3; TRBD1 agrees at 7 bases. Germline values: CDR1 MNHEY, CDR2 SMNVEV (reference sequence). V lost 4 bases, J lost 5 bases, and 6 bases stayed unmatched. The CDR3 is made up of 14 amino acids. The CDR3 spells CASSSIGQEDTQYF. DNA of the CDR3: TGTGCCAGCAGTTCCATCGGACAGGAAGATACGCAGTATTTT.